A single sample gave rise to the 21 T cell receptor beta chains below, sequenced in a study of shared clonotypes between healthy human individuals. CD45RO-negative, CCR7-positively selected cells formed the naive CD8 fraction, excluding terminally differentiated effector memory CD45RA+ cells. Assay used: immunoSEQ multiplex PCR; TCRdb lists only in-frame clones, some missing. The table lists some 2 million clones, about 95% of them singletons, with 0.9% to 1.3% in the top ten. The source material was naive CD8+ T cells sorted from blood. Receptors originate from a man younger than 35 in good health.

The chain carries TRBV7-3 and TRBJ1-6; TRBD1 is a possible D gene (5 bases). Trimming left V 5 bases short and J 6 bases short, with 8 bases between. This CDR3 has 13 amino acids. Germline values: CDR1 SGHTA, CDR2 FQGTGA. CDR3 nucleotide sequence: TGTGCCAGCAGCGAAGACAGTAATTCACCCCTCCACTTT. This gives the protein CASSEDSNSPLHF.

This chain links TRBV30 with TRBJ2-1, with 11 bases that match TRBD2. Trimming removed 3 bases from V and 3 bases from J; junction bases left unmatched: 7. The CDR3 runs to 16 residues. Germline assignment: CDR1 GTSNPN and CDR2 SVGIG (reference sequence). The CDR3, as DNA: TGTGCCTGGAGATCGGGACTAGCGGACTTCTACAATGAGCAGTTCTTC. Translated, it gives CAWRSGLADFYNEQFF.

A single count supports this clone. V gene TRBV5-3 combines with J gene TRBJ1-5; D not resolved. TRBV5-3 has ORF status, its function being uncertain. This CDR3 has 13 residues. V shed 5 bases and J shed 2 bases, with 8 bases lying between them. The CDR3 DNA sequence: TGTGCCAGAAGTGAGTATCGCAATCAGCCCCAGCATTTT. As protein: CARSEYRNQPQHF.

The chain is built from TRBV7-9 and TRBJ2-2; 7 bases line up with TRBD1. The V gene end was trimmed by 5 bases and the J gene end by 6 bases; junction bases not matched to a gene: 12. The V gene's germline CDR1 is SEHNR and CDR2 FQNEAQ (reference sequence). CDR3 length: 16 residues. CDR3 amino acids: CASSPTGLSRAGELFF. CDR3 DNA sequence: TGTGCCAGCAGCCCGACAGGGCTTAGTCGGGCCGGGGAGCTGTTTTTT.

The V call is TRBV9, the J call TRBJ1-5; a possible D gene is TRBD1 (6 bases). The CDR3 totals 15 residues. Per the germline V gene, CDR1 is SGDLS and CDR2 is YYNGEE. V was pared by 4 bases and J by 3 bases, with 14 bases between. The CDR3, as DNA: TGTGCCAGCAGCCTTACGGACAGTCCCAATCAGCCCCAGCATTTT. Amino acids: CASSLTDSPNQPQHF.

The chain uses TRBV7-2 and TRBJ1-2; no firm D call. Trimming pared 2 bases from V and 4 bases from J, leaving 11 bases between. This CDR3 contains 14 residues. Germline CDR1 SGHTA, CDR2 FQGNSA. Here the CDR3 DNA reads TGTGCCAGCAGCTTAATTGACTTGTCCTATGGCTACACCTTC. Translated: CASSLIDLSYGYTF.

This clone was recorded only once. The sample carries other DNA sequences with the same CDR3. The V gene is TRBV27, the J gene TRBJ2-7; 11 bases fit TRBD2. Germline CDR1 reads MNHEY; CDR2 reads SMNVEV (reference sequence). The CDR3 length is 14 residues. Trimming cost V 5 bases and J 4 bases; bases outside gene matches: 4. In nucleotides, the CDR3 is TGTGCCAGCAGTCCCGGGACTAGCGGATACGAGCAGTACTTC. The encoded protein is CASSPGTSGYEQYF.

V is TRBV9 and J is TRBJ2-7; 8 positions match TRBD2. The CDR3 length is 13 residues. Germline values: CDR1 SGDLS, CDR2 YYNGEE. The J segment lost 5 bases and the V segment lost 7 bases, leaving 8 bases of the junction unmatched. CDR3 sequence: CASQKAGEDEQYF. CDR3 nucleotide sequence: TGTGCCAGCCAGAAAGCGGGAGAGGACGAGCAGTACTTC.

The chain combines TRBV4-3 with TRBJ2-7, with 7 bases that match TRBD2. V shed 1 base and J 5 bases; nucleotides not matched to a gene: 11. Germline CDR1 reads LGHNA; CDR2 reads YSLEER. The CDR3 extends over 16 amino acids. The CDR3 sequence: CASSQAPGLSLDEQYF. The CDR3 nucleotides are TGCGCCAGCAGCCAAGCCCCGGGACTATCTCTCGACGAGCAGTACTTC.

The J gene is TRBJ2-7, the V gene TRBV29-1, with a possible D match to TRBD1 (6 bases). The CDR3 spans 12 residues. Germline CDR1 and CDR2: SQVTM and ANQGSEA. The V and J ends lost 6 bases and 2 bases respectively, with 11 bases between them. This CDR3 is CSVRDTPYEQYF. CDR3 in DNA: TGCAGCGTCCGGGACACCCCCTACGAGCAGTACTTC.

This clone was seen just once. At one boundary the junction diverges from the germline segment, which might be a read error. This chain joins TRBV6-6 and TRBJ1-1, with no clear D. CDR3 length equals 9 residues. Germline lookup yields CDR1 MNHNY and CDR2 SVGAGI (reference sequence). CDR3 loop: CASSSPALF. In DNA form, the CDR3 reads TGTGCCAGCAGTTCTCCTGCCCTGTTT.

The rearrangement uses TRBV5-6 and TRBJ2-1, with D perhaps TRBD1 (5 bases). Trimming left V 0 bases short and J 5 bases short, with 9 bases between. The CDR3 has 14 amino acids. From germline, CDR1 is SGHDT and CDR2 YYEEEE. In nucleotides, the CDR3 is TGTGCCAGCAGCTTGGCCCAGGGTCACAATGAGCAGTTCTTC. Translated: CASSLAQGHNEQFF.

The genes are TRBV5-1 and TRBJ2-1, with unresolved D. This CDR3 spans 13 amino acids. Deletions cut 0 bases from V and 6 bases from J, with 7 bases between. Germline V gene sequence: CDR1 SGHRS, CDR2 YFSETQ. The CDR3 region is CASSLVELNEQFF. CDR3 nucleotide sequence: TGCGCCAGCAGCTTGGTCGAGCTCAATGAGCAGTTCTTC.

This clone was observed a single time. The chain uses TRBV10-2 and TRBJ1-2; D perhaps matches TRBD1 (5 bases). The V and J ends lost 1 base and 5 bases respectively, with 8 bases between them. The CDR3 length is 13 residues. Per the germline V gene, CDR1 is WSHSY and CDR2 is SAAADI. This CDR3 is CASSEFREYGYTF. The CDR3 DNA reads TGCGCCAGCAGTGAGTTCAGGGAGTATGGCTACACCTTC.

The CDR3 loop reads CASSLPTSGGGETQYF. CDR3 sequence (DNA): TGTGCCAGCAGTTTACCGACTAGCGGGGGCGGAGAGACCCAGTACTTC. The chain couples TRBV28 to TRBJ2-5; 12 nucleotides line up with TRBD2. Germline V gene lookup returns CDR1 MDHEN and CDR2 SYDVKM. The V and J ends lost 2 bases and 4 bases, in that order; junction bases with no gene match: 5. The CDR3 is 16 amino acids.

The CDR3 sequence: CASSEYGRDEQYF. The CDR3, as DNA: TGTGCCAGCAGTGAATATGGGAGGGACGAGCAGTACTTC. The chain links TRBV25-1 to TRBJ2-7, with 7 bases that match TRBD2. V lost 0 bases and J lost 5; bases outside the gene matches: 1. The V gene's germline CDR1 is MGHDK and CDR2 SYGVNS. The CDR3 is 13 amino acids.

This sequence joins TRBV7-9 and TRBJ2-7; 7 bases map to TRBD1. The CDR3 is 15 residues long. The V gene end was trimmed by 5 bases and the J gene end by 3 bases; junction bases not matched to a gene: 10. Germline V gene sequence: CDR1 SEHNR, CDR2 FQNEAQ (reference sequence). This chain's CDR3 is CASSQTPGGVYEQYF. The DNA of the CDR3 is TGTGCCAGCAGCCAGACGCCAGGGGGAGTCTACGAGCAGTACTTC.

This chain joins TRBV6-5 and TRBJ2-7; 7 bases agree with TRBD1. CDR1 and CDR2 (germline): MNHEY, SVGAGI. The CDR3 has 13 residues. J was trimmed by 4 bases and V by 6 bases; bases with no gene match: 6. This CDR3 reads CASRPGQSYEQYF. CDR3 sequence (DNA): TGTGCCAGCAGACCGGGACAGTCTTACGAGCAGTACTTC.

The chain is built from TRBV10-3 and TRBJ2-1; the match to TRBD1 covers 8 bases. This CDR3 is built from 16 residues. Trimming took 4 bases from V and 2 from J; bases not matched to a gene: 7. The V gene's germline CDR1 is ENHRY and CDR2 SYGVKD. CDR3 loop: CAISGPDRGAYNEQFF. The CDR3 nucleotides are TGTGCCATCAGTGGCCCTGACAGGGGTGCCTACAATGAGCAGTTCTTC.

The V call is TRBV30, the J call TRBJ2-7, with 10 bases that match TRBD1. J gave up 4 bases and V 4 bases, and 7 bases lay outside the gene matches. The CDR3 length is 14 residues. Germline V lookup: CDR1 GTSNPN, CDR2 SVGIG (reference sequence). CDR3 nucleotide sequence: TGTGCCTGGACCCTTGGGACAGGGGTATACGAGCAGTACTTC. It translates to CAWTLGTGVYEQYF.

This chain connects TRBV6-5 to TRBJ2-3, with TRBD2 matching over 10 bases. This CDR3 comprises 12 residues. Germline V lookup: CDR1 MNHEY, CDR2 SVGAGI. The CDR3 DNA is TGTGCAGCGGGAGGGCCAATAGATACGCAGTATTTT. Protein sequence: CAAGGPIDTQYF.